The 23 T cell receptor beta chains in this list originate from one sample, sequenced in a study of cytomegalovirus exposure and HLA in healthy donors. Generated by immunoSEQ multiplex PCR, the TCRdb table keeps only in-frame clones and is missing some. Altogether about 140,000 clones are present, just over 90% being singletons, with the ten largest covering 0.6% to 0.8%. Sequencing was performed on PBMCs. These receptors all come from a young man in good health and CMV-seronegative.

The rearrangement uses TRBV7-9 and TRBJ2-1; TRBD1 might be the D (6 bases). CDR3 length: 12 amino acids. V was cut by 8 bases and J by 9 bases, with 14 bases left in between. Germline V gives CDR1 SEHNR, CDR2 FQNEAQ (reference sequence). As DNA, the CDR3 is TGTGCCAGCCGGACAGTAGAGGGTGAGCAGTTCTTC. This sequence encodes CASRTVEGEQFF.

The chain has TRBV27 and TRBJ2-2; tentatively, D is TRBD2 (5 bases). CDR1 and CDR2 (germline): MNHEY, SMNVEV (reference sequence). V was pared by 3 bases and J by 5 bases, with 7 bases between. This CDR3 contains 13 residues. The CDR3 protein is CASSLRETGELFF. CDR3 DNA sequence: TGTGCCAGCAGTTTGAGGGAGACCGGGGAGCTGTTTTTT.

This chain connects TRBV7-3 to TRBJ2-7, with D maybe TRBD2 (5 bases). Germline-derived CDR1 and CDR2 are SGHTA and FQGTGA. This CDR3 is built from 15 residues. Trimming cost V 1 base and J 3 bases, with 13 bases left between them. CDR3: CASSLNFGIGYEQYF. In DNA form, the CDR3 reads TGTGCCAGCAGCTTAAATTTCGGGATCGGCTACGAGCAGTACTTC.

The chain uses TRBV6-5 and TRBJ1-3; D remains unclear. The V gene lost 2 bases and the J gene lost 0 bases, with 8 bases spanning the gap. This CDR3 contains 15 residues. Germline V gene data show CDR1 as MNHEY and CDR2 as SVGAGI. CDR3 in DNA: TGTGCCAGCAGTTACGAGGCAGTCTCTGGAAACACCATATATTTT. Amino acids: CASSYEAVSGNTIYF.

The chain employs TRBV15 and TRBJ1-4, with TRBD1 matching over 9 bases. Per germline, CDR1 LNHNV and CDR2 YYDKDF (reference sequence). The CDR3 is 15 residues long. V lost 1 base and J lost 5; bases outside the gene matches: 2. Here the CDR3 DNA reads TGTGCCACCAGCAGAGCCGGGACAGGGAATGAAAAACTGTTTTTT. Its protein product is CATSRAGTGNEKLFF.

V and J are TRBV25-1 and TRBJ2-2, with D unclear. The CDR3 extends over 13 amino acids. Trimming took off 1 base at V and 4 bases at J, with 4 bases between the two ends. The germline V gene has CDR1 MGHDK and CDR2 SYGVNS. Written as DNA, the CDR3 is TGTGCCAGCAGTGAATTAATCACCGGGGAGCTGTTTTTT. Translated: CASSELITGELFF.

The chain employs TRBV30 and TRBJ1-1; 7 bases map to TRBD1. Germline assignment: CDR1 GTSNPN and CDR2 SVGIG (reference sequence). V dropped 5 bases and J dropped 4; count of bases not matched to a gene: 13. The CDR3 contains 15 residues. The CDR3 protein is CAWAARQGRGTEAFF. The CDR3 region has the DNA TGTGCCTGGGCGGCAAGACAGGGAAGGGGCACTGAAGCTTTCTTT.

This clone turned up a few times. The chain uses TRBV6-4 and TRBJ1-6; the D is unclear. Germline CDR1 is MRHNA and CDR2 is SNTAGT. There are 15 residues in the CDR3. The V gene lost 4 bases and the J gene lost 7 bases, with 14 bases spanning the gap. CDR3 nucleotides: TGTGCCAGCAGTGCCAACTCGGGAGGGAATTCACCCCTCCACTTT. Amino acids: CASSANSGGNSPLHF.

CDR3 residues: CASHGQQTGLSGANVLTF. The DNA of the CDR3 is TGTGCTTCCCACGGTCAGCAGACAGGGCTCTCTGGGGCCAACGTCCTGACTTTC. The V and J genes are TRBV19 and TRBJ2-6; 7 bases match TRBD1. Germline loops: CDR1 LNHDA, CDR2 SQIVND (reference sequence). CDR3 length: 18 residues.

The chain links TRBV19 to TRBJ1-1; a weak D match, TRBD1 (5 bases). This CDR3 is built from 16 residues. CDR1 and CDR2 from the germline V gene are LNHDA and SQIVND (reference sequence). Trimming removed 0 bases at V and 4 bases at J, with 15 bases between. The chain's CDR3 is CASSIDPREVGTEAFF. The CDR3 nucleotides are TGTGCCAGTAGTATAGATCCCAGGGAAGTCGGCACTGAAGCTTTCTTT.

The V call is TRBV7-3, the J call TRBJ1-1; 9 bases agree with TRBD1. The CDR3 is 16 residues long. Per the germline V gene, CDR1 is SGHTA and CDR2 is FQGTGA. V lost 4 bases, J lost 7 bases, and 13 bases stayed unmatched. This CDR3 is CASSSTGGATMVEAFF. CDR3 nucleotides: TGTGCCAGCAGCTCCACAGGGGGCGCGACTATGGTTGAAGCTTTCTTT.

The gene calls are TRBV7-9 and TRBJ1-1; possible D gene TRBD1, 5 bases. CDR3 size: 16 residues. The germline CDR1 and CDR2 sequences are SEHNR and FQNEAQ (reference sequence). V shed 5 bases and J shed 2 bases, with 18 bases lying between them. Written as DNA, the CDR3 is TGTGCCAGCAGCCCTCAGGGTGGCAGGGCTAACACTGAAGCTTTCTTT. It yields the protein CASSPQGGRANTEAFF.

The chain is built from TRBV7-9 and TRBJ1-1, with 7 positions matching TRBD1. CDR3 length: 16 amino acids. The germline V gene encodes CDR1 SEHNR and CDR2 FQNEAQ (reference sequence). The trim removed 5 bases at V and 1 base at J, leaving 10 bases unmatched. The DNA of the CDR3 is TGTGCCAGCAGCCCTGACAGGGTTCGACGGAACACTGAAGCTTTCTTT. Translating it yields CASSPDRVRRNTEAFF.

The genes are TRBV6-5 and TRBJ2-2; 7 bases are shared with TRBD1. Unmatched junction bases numbered 7, after V lost 4 bases and J lost 8 bases. In germline, CDR1 is MNHEY, CDR2 SVGAGI. This CDR3 contains 14 residues. Written as DNA, the CDR3 is TGTGCCAGCAGTTCCTCCACCAGGGGGGGGGAGCTGTTTTTT. This gives the protein CASSSSTRGGELFF.

This chain joins TRBV29-1 and TRBJ2-1; weak D call: TRBD1 (6 bases). The V end was cut by 6 bases, the J end by 6 bases, with 15 bases between. The CDR3 runs 13 residues. The germline V gene has CDR1 SQVTM and CDR2 ANQGSEA. The CDR3 reads CSVIRGSVNEQFF. In nucleotides, the CDR3 is TGCAGCGTGATCAGGGGCTCGGTCAATGAGCAGTTCTTC.

The J gene is TRBJ1-2, the V gene TRBV6-5, with 7 bases aligning to TRBD1. Trimming took 6 bases from V and 4 from J; bases not matched to a gene: 11. This CDR3 has 15 amino acids. Germline loops: CDR1 MNHEY, CDR2 SVGAGI. The CDR3 DNA is TGTGCCAGCAGCCGAGACAGGGACAGCTTCTATGGCTACACCTTC. Translated: CASSRDRDSFYGYTF.

The chain recombines TRBV30 with TRBJ1-5; D not resolved. The CDR3 spans 14 residues. V lost 1 base, J lost 0 bases, and 7 bases lay in between. Germline values: CDR1 GTSNPN, CDR2 SVGIG (reference sequence). The CDR3 DNA reads as TGTGCCTGGAGTGAGTCAGGTAGCAATCAGCCCCAGCATTTT. It specifies CAWSESGSNQPQHF.

The V and J genes are TRBV7-8 and TRBJ2-7; D not certain. The CDR3 is 13 amino acids. The V end lost 4 bases, the J end lost 2 bases, and 9 bases lay between the germline ends. Looked up from germline, CDR1 is SGHVS and CDR2 is FQNEAQ. In DNA, the CDR3 is TGTGCCAGCAGCTGGGCAGCACCCTACGAGCAGTACGTC. It is translated as CASSWAAPYEQYV.

This chain uses TRBV5-5 with TRBJ1-2, with 8 bases fitting TRBD1. Germline CDR1 is SGHKS and CDR2 is YYEKEE (reference sequence). This CDR3 region has 14 residues. The ends lost 0 bases at V and 6 bases at J; junction bases unmatched: 4. DNA for the CDR3: TGTGCCAGCAGCTTGGGAAACAGGGGGGATGGCTACACCTTC. Residues: CASSLGNRGDGYTF.

V usage is TRBV14 and J usage is TRBJ2-3; tentatively, D is TRBD2 (6 bases). Trimming cost V 5 bases and J 1 base, with 13 bases left between them. Germline V gene sequence: CDR1 SGHDN, CDR2 FVKESK. CDR3 length equals 15 residues. The CDR3 DNA reads TGTGCCAGCAGCGACCGGGAGTCCCGCACAGATACGCAGTATTTT. The encoded protein is CASSDRESRTDTQYF.

The chain is built from TRBV11-2 and TRBJ1-2; a weak D match, TRBD1 (5 bases). Germline V gives CDR1 SGHAT, CDR2 FQNNGV. The V end was cut by 0 bases, the J end by 3 bases, with 20 bases between. CDR3 length equals 18 residues. CDR3 coding DNA: TGTGCCAGCAGCTTAGACCCGCCCGCGGGGGGAAACTACTATGGCTACACCTTC. As protein: CASSLDPPAGGNYYGYTF.

The J gene is TRBJ2-5, the V gene TRBV29-1; possibly TRBD1 for D (5 bases). The germline CDR1 and CDR2 sequences are SQVTM and ANQGSEA. The CDR3 has 16 amino acids. Trimming left V 4 bases short and J 4 bases short, with 22 bases between. CDR3 DNA: TGCAGCGTTGGGGCAGGCCGGGTCCTAAGGGGAGAGACCCAGTACTTC. Amino acid sequence: CSVGAGRVLRGETQYF.

The V and J genes are TRBV19 and TRBJ1-2, with 9 bases fitting TRBD1. The germline V gene encodes CDR1 LNHDA and CDR2 SQIVND (reference sequence). The J segment lost 7 bases and the V segment lost 5 bases, leaving 14 bases of the junction unmatched. The CDR3 sequence is 16 residues long. The CDR3 spells CASSDRNTGGDSGYTF. The CDR3 nucleotides are TGTGCCAGTAGTGACAGAAACACAGGGGGCGACTCTGGCTACACCTTC.